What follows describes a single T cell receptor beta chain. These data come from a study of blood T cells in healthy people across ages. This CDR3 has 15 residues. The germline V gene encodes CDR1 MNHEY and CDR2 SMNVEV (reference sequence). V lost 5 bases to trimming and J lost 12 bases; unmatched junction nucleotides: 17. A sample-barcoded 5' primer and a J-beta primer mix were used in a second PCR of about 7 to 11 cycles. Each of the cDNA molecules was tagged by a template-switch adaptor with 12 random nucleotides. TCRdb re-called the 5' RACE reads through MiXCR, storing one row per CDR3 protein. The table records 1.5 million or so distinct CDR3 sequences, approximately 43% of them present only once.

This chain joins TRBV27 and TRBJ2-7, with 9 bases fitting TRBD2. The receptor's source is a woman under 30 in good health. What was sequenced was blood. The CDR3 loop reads CASSPNAGGPFRRYF. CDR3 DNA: TGTGCCAGCAGTCCAAATGCGGGAGGGCCCTTTAGGCGGTACTTC.